This T cell receptor beta chain is from a study of control samples from healthy donors and cancer patients. Only in-frame clones appear in the TCRdb table, and some are missing; sequencing was by immunoSEQ multiplex PCR. The sample lists under 200,000 clones, 90% to 95% occurring once. CDR1 is KGHSH and CDR2 is LQKENI in the germline V gene. CDR3 size: 15 residues. The V gene end was trimmed by 2 bases and the J gene end by 7 bases; junction bases not matched to a gene: 5. This chain uses TRBV18 with TRBJ1-2, with 12 bases identical to TRBD1. The source is a woman younger than 45 in good health. Material: blood. CDR3 in DNA: TGTGCCAGCTCACCATCGGGACAGGGGGCGGTTGGCTACACCTTC. Encoded protein: CASSPSGQGAVGYTF.